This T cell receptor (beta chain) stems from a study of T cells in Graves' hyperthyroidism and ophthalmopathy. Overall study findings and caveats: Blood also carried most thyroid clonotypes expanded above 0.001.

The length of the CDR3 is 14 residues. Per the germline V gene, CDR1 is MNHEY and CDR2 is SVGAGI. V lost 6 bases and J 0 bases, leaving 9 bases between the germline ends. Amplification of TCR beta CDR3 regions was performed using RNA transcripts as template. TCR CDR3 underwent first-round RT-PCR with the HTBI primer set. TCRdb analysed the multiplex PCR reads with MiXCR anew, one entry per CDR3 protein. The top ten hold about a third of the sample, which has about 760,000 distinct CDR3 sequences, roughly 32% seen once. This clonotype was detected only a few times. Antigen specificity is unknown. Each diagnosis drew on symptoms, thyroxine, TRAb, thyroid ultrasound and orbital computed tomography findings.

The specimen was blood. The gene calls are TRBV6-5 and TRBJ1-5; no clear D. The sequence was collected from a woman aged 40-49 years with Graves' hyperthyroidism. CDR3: CASRSPGSNQPQHF. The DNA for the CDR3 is TGTGCCAGCAGATCTCCGGGTAGCAATCAGCCCCAGCATTTT.